This is a list of T cell receptor beta chains from one sample in a study of cytomegalovirus exposure and HLA in healthy donors. Profiling relied on immunoSEQ multiplex PCR, and the TCRdb table lists in-frame clones only, not all of them. The sample carries around 160,000 clones, 91% recorded once. The sequenced sample was PBMCs. Every receptor here comes from a woman aged 18-29 years in good health and CMV-seropositive. CDR3s include the opening cysteine and the closing phenylalanine or tryptophan. D genes are given only for firm matches. Where a row states a size, it is once, few, many or the class of an expanded clone; other rows omit it.

-	-	15	TRBV6-6	TRBJ2-1	CASSRGASSYNEQFF	TGTGCCAGCAGCAGGGGGGCGAGCTCCTACAATGAGCAGTTCTTC
-	-	13	TRBV9	TRBJ2-7	CASSAGGAYEQYF	TGTGCCAGCAGCGCTGGGGGCGCCTACGAGCAGTACTTC
-	-	14	TRBV28	TRBJ2-7	CASSLPTGTYEQYF	TGTGCCAGCAGTTTACCCACAGGAACCTACGAGCAGTACTTC
-	-	16	TRBV11-2	TRBJ2-3	CASSPPSVSFPDTQYF	TGTGCCAGCAGCCCCCCAAGCGTGTCGTTTCCAGATACGCAGTATTTT
-	-	15	TRBV15	TRBJ1-1	CATSRGGGRNTEAFF	TGTGCCACCAGCAGAGGGGGGGGCCGGAACACTGAAGCTTTCTTT
TRBD2	-	17	TRBV28	TRBJ2-3	CASSSTGLAGRSGTQYF	TGTGCCAGCAGTTCGACGGGACTAGCGGGACGGAGCGGGACGCAGTATTTT
-	-	13	TRBV10-3	TRBJ1-5	CAINGGPGQPQHF	TGTGCCATCAATGGGGGCCCGGGTCAGCCCCAGCATTTT
-	-	12	TRBV29-1	TRBJ2-5	CSVGHTEETQYF	TGCAGCGTCGGACATACGGAAGAGACCCAGTACTTC
TRBD1	-	16	TRBV19	TRBJ2-7	CASSIRQGAKLYEQYF	TGTGCCAGTAGTATCCGACAGGGGGCCAAGCTCTACGAGCAGTACTTC
-	-	15	TRBV6-1	TRBJ2-1	CASSLVLPPYNEQFF	TGTGCCAGCAGCCTAGTCTTGCCCCCTTACAATGAGCAGTTCTTC
TRBD1	-	16	TRBV5-1	TRBJ2-2	CASSFTGTESTGELFF	TGCGCCAGCAGCTTCACCGGGACAGAGAGCACCGGGGAGCTGTTTTTT
TRBD1	-	14	TRBV19	TRBJ1-2	CASSRRTGRAGYTF	TGTGCCAGTAGTCGCCGGACAGGGAGAGCTGGCTACACCTTC
-	once	13	TRBV7-9	TRBJ1-2	CASSESGRYGYTF	TGTGCCAGCAGCGAATCAGGTCGATATGGCTACACCTTC
-	-	15	TRBV19	TRBJ2-1	CASRFGRETNNEQFF	TGTGCCAGTAGATTTGGACGGGAGACCAACAATGAGCAGTTCTTC
TRBD2	-	16	TRBV7-9	TRBJ2-1	CASTPKGTSGGWEQFF	TGTGCCAGCACCCCAAAGGGCACTAGCGGGGGTTGGGAGCAGTTCTTC
-	few	19	TRBV2	TRBJ2-3	CASSEALLSRGLPTDTQYF	TGTGCCAGCAGTGAAGCGTTGTTGAGTCGGGGACTTCCCACAGATACGCAGTATTTT
-	-	15	TRBV28	TRBJ2-4	CASSLPPRGKNIQYF	TGTGCCAGCAGTTTGCCCCCCCGCGGCAAAAACATTCAGTACTTC
TRBD2	-	15	TRBV9	TRBJ2-5	CASSYSGVLQETQYF	TGTGCCAGCAGTTATAGCGGGGTATTACAAGAGACCCAGTACTTC
-	-	14	TRBV4-2	TRBJ1-1	CASSPLGGNTEAFF	TGTGCCAGCAGCCCACTCGGGGGAAACACTGAAGCTTTCTTT
TRBD2	-	15	TRBV5-1	TRBJ2-7	CASSLAPSGGYEQYF	TGCGCCAGCAGCTTGGCCCCTAGCGGGGGCTACGAGCAGTACTTC
-	-	14	TRBV6-6	TRBJ2-7	CASSYPQGFYEQYF	TGTGCCAGCAGTTACCCGCAGGGGTTCTACGAGCAGTACTTC
TRBD1	-	16	TRBV7-9	TRBJ1-5	CASSWGQGPINQPQHF	TGTGCCAGCAGTTGGGGACAGGGACCCATCAATCAGCCCCAGCATTTT